Presented here are 5 T cell receptor beta chains from one specimen sequenced in a study of early T cells in non-severe SARS-CoV-2 infection. MiXCR, run by TCRdb on the 5' RACE reads, gives a single entry per CDR3 protein. The sample records some 67,000 distinct CDR3 sequences, around 15% being singletons. Sequenced material: whole blood. The receptor set was obtained from an adult who was a healthcare worker with PCR-confirmed SARS-CoV-2 infection or an uninfected control (not recorded which).

This clonotype has only a few counts. At one boundary the junction diverges from the germline segment, which might be a read error. The V and J genes are TRBV6-5 and TRBJ1-1; 9 bases are shared with TRBD1. The V gene's germline CDR1 is MNHEY and CDR2 SVGAGI. The CDR3 is 16 amino acids. CDR3 amino acids: CASGYETGGANTEAFF. DNA for the CDR3: TGTGCCAGCGGTTATGAGACAGGGGGGGCGAACACTGAAGCTTTCTTT.

The chain joins TRBV5-1 to TRBJ2-5; D is perhaps TRBD2 (5 bases). This CDR3 comprises 14 residues. The germline V gene has CDR1 SGHRS and CDR2 YFSETQ. Trimming removed 0 bases at V and 5 bases at J, with 11 bases between. Written as DNA, the CDR3 is TGCGCCAGCAGCTTGGCCCGACTAAAGGAGACCCAGTACTTC. This codes for CASSLARLKETQYF.

This clonotype showed up just a few times. This sequence joins TRBV7-3 and TRBJ2-7, with D possibly matching TRBD1 (5 bases). The CDR3 covers 13 residues. Germline CDR1 is SGHTA and CDR2 is FQGTGA. Trimming took off 5 bases at V and 6 bases at J, with 14 bases between the two ends. Written as DNA, the CDR3 is TGTGCCAGCAGCCCGAATCTAGGGGCCGAGCAGTACTTC. Translation: CASSPNLGAEQYF.

The chain carries TRBV3-1 and TRBJ2-7; 7 nucleotides agree with TRBD2. Germline values: CDR1 LGHDT, CDR2 YNNKEL (reference sequence). J lost 0 bases, V lost 2 bases, and 4 bases had no gene match. This CDR3 region has 15 residues. Here the CDR3 reads CASSQQAGPSYEQYF. The CDR3 DNA is TGTGCCAGCAGCCAACAAGCGGGGCCCTCCTACGAGCAGTACTTC.

This clonotype was recorded at least ten times. The chain combines TRBV10-1 with TRBJ2-2; 9 bases fit TRBD1. Germline CDR1 is WNHNN and CDR2 is SYGVQD (reference sequence). The CDR3 runs to 16 residues. V lost 11 bases, J lost 4 bases, and 14 bases stayed unmatched. The CDR3 nucleotides read TGCGCCCGACCCCAGAGGACAGGGGTTTTCACCGGGGAGCTGTTTTTT. It translates to CARPQRTGVFTGELFF.